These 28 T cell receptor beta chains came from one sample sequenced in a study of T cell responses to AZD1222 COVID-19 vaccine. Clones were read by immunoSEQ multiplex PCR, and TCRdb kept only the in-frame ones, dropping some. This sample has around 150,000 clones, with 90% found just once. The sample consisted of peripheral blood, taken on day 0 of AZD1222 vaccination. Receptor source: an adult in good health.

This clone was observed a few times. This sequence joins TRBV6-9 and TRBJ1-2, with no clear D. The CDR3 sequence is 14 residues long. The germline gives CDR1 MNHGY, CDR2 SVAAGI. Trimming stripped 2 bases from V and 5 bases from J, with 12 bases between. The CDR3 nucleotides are TGTGCCAGCAGTTATAAGGAGGGAAGGTATGGCTACACCTTC. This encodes CASSYKEGRYGYTF.

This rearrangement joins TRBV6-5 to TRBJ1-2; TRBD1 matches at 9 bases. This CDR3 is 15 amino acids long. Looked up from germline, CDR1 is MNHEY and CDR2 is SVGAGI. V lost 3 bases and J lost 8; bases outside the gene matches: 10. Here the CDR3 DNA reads TGTGCCAGCAGTTATGGGGACAGGGAGGTTGGCGGCTACACCTTC. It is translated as CASSYGDREVGGYTF.

CDR3 protein: CASSQDSGAGYGYTF. CDR3 in DNA: TGCGCCAGCAGCCAAGATTCAGGGGCAGGCTATGGCTACACCTTC. The rearrangement uses TRBV4-3 and TRBJ1-2, with D possibly being TRBD1 (6 bases). Trimming pared 0 bases from V and 4 bases from J, leaving 12 bases between. The CDR3 is made up of 15 amino acids. The germline V gene has CDR1 LGHNA and CDR2 YSLEER.

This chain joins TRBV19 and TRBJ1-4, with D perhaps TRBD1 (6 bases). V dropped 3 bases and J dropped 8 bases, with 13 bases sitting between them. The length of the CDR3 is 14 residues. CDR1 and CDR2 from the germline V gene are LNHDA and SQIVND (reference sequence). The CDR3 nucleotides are TGTGCCAGTAGTATCGGGGGGCTGGGAGAAAAACTGTTTTTT. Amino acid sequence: CASSIGGLGEKLFF.

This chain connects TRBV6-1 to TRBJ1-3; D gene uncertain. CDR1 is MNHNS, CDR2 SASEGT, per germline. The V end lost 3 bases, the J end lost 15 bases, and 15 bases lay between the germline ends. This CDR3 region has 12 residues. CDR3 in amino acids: CASSDRGWPRYF. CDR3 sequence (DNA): TGTGCCAGCAGTGACCGAGGGTGGCCTCGATATTTT.

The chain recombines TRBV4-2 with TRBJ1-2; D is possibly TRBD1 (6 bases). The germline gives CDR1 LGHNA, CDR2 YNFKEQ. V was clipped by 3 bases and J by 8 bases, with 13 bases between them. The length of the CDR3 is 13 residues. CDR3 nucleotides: TGTGCCAGCAGCCAGGCGACAGGAGGCGGCTACACCTTC. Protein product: CASSQATGGGYTF.

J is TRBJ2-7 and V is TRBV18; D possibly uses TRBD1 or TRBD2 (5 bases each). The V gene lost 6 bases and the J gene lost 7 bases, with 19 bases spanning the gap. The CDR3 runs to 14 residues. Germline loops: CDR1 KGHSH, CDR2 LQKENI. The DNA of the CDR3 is TGTGCCAGCTCGCCCGGGACCGGTGGGAGAGAGCAGTACTTC. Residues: CASSPGTGGREQYF.

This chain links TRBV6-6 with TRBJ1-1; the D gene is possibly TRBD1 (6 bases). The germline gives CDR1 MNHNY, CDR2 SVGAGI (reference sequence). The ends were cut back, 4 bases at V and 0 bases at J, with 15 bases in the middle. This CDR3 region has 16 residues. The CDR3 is CASSFPRTDMNTEAFF. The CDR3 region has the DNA TGTGCCAGCAGTTTCCCCAGGACAGATATGAACACTGAAGCTTTCTTT.

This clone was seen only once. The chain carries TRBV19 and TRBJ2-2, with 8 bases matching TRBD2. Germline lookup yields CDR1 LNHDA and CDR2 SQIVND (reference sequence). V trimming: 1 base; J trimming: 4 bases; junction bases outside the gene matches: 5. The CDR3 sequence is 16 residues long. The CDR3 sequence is CASSIAHGGATGELFF. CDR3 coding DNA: TGTGCCAGTAGTATAGCGCACGGGGGGGCCACCGGGGAGCTGTTTTTT.

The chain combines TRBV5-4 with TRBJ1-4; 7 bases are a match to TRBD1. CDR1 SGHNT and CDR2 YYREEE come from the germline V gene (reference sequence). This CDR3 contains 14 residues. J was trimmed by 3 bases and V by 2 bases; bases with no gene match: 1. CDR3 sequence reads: CASSFTGANEKLFF. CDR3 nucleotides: TGTGCCAGCAGCTTTACAGGGGCTAATGAAAAACTGTTTTTT.

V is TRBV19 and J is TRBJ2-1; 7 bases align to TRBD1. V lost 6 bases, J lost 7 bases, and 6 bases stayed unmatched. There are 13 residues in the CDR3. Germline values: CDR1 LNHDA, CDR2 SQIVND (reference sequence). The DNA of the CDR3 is TGTGCCAGTAGAGACAGGGTCTTTAATGAGCAGTTCTTC. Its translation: CASRDRVFNEQFF.

This chain's CDR3 is CASSLGSQPEQFF. The CDR3 bases are TGTGCCAGCAGCTTAGGGAGCCAGCCTGAGCAGTTCTTC. V and J are TRBV13 and TRBJ2-1; D ambiguous. This CDR3 is built from 13 residues. Germline CDR1 is PRHDT and CDR2 is FYEKMQ (reference sequence). Trimming pared 0 bases from V and 9 bases from J, leaving 9 bases between.

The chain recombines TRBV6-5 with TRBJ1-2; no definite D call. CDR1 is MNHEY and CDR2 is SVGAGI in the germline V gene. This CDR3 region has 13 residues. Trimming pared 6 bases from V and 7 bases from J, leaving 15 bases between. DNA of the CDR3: TGTGCCAGCAGAGCTTCGGCGGGTTCTGGCTACACCTTC. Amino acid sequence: CASRASAGSGYTF.

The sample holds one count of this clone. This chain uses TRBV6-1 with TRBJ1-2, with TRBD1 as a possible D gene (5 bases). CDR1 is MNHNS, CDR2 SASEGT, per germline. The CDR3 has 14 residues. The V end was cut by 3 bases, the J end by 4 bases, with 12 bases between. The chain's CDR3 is CASSEGDSLYGYTF. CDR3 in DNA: TGTGCCAGCAGTGAGGGAGACAGCCTCTATGGCTACACCTTC.

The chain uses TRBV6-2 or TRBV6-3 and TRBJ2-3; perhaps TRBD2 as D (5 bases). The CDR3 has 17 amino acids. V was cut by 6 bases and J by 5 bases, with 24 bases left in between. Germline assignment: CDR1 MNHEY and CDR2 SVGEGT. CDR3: CASSQAPQRPRGDTQYF. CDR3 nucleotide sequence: TGTGCCAGCAGCCAGGCCCCCCAGCGGCCCCGAGGAGATACGCAGTATTTT.

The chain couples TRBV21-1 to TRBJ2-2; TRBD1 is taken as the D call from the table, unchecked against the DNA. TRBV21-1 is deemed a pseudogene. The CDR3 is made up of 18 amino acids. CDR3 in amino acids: CASTCEDRAWLSPGELFF. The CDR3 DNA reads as TGTGCCAGCACCTGTGAGGACAGGGCATGGTTATCTCCCGGGGAGCTGTTTTTT.

Here the CDR3 reads CASSLSQGDSNQPQHF. The CDR3 DNA reads as TGTGCCAGCAGCTTATCCCAGGGAGACAGCAATCAGCCCCAGCATTTT. The chain carries TRBV7-8 and TRBJ1-5, with D perhaps TRBD1 (5 bases). This CDR3 has 16 amino acids. Between the trimmed V and J ends, which lost 2 bases and 1 base, there was a span of 12 bases. Germline V gene data show CDR1 as SGHVS and CDR2 as FQNEAQ.

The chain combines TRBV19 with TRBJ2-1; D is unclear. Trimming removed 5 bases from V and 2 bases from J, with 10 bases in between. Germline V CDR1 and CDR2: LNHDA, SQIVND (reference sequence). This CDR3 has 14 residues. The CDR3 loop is CASSVGVTYNEQFF. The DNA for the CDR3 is TGTGCCAGTAGTGTGGGCGTGACCTACAATGAGCAGTTCTTC. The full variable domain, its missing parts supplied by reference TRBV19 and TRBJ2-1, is DGGITQSPKYLFRKEGQNVTLSCEQNLNHDAMYWYRQDPGQGLRLIYYSQIVNDFQKGDIAEGYSVSREKKESFPLTVTSAQKNPTAFYLCASSVGVTYNEQFFGPGTRLTVL.

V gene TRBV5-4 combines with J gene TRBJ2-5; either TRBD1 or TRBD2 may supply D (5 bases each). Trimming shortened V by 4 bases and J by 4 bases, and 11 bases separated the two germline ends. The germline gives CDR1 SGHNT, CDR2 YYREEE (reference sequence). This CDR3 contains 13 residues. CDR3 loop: CASSGGRRETQYF. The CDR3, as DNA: TGTGCCAGCAGCGGGGGACGAAGAGAGACCCAGTACTTC.

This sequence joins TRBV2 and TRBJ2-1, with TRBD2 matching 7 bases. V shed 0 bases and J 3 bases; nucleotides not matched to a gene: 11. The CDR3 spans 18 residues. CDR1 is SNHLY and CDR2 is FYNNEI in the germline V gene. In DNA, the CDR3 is TGTGCCAGCAGTGAAGCGCCGGCGGGAGCGACGTTCTACAATGAGCAGTTCTTC. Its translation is CASSEAPAGATFYNEQFF. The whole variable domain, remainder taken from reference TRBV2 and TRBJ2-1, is EPEVTQTPSHQVTQMGQEVILRCVPISNHLYFYWYRQILGQKVEFLVSFYNNEISEKSEIFDDQFSVERPDGSNFTLKIRSTKLEDSAMYFCASSEAPAGATFYNEQFFGPGTRLTVL.

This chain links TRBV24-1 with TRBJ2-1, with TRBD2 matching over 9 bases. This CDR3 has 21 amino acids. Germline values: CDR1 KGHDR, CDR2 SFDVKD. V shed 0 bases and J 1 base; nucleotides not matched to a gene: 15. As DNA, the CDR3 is TGTGCCACCAGTGATTTGCCAGGATGGACTAGCGATAGCAGGTCCTACAATGAGCAGTTCTTC. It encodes CATSDLPGWTSDSRSYNEQFF.

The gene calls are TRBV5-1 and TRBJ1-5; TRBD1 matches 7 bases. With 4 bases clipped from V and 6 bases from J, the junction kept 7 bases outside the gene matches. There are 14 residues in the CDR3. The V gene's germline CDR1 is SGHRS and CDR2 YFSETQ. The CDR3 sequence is CASSLTGLSQPQHF. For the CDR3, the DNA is TGCGCCAGCAGCCTGACAGGGTTAAGTCAGCCCCAGCATTTT. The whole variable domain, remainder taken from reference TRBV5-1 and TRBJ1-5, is KAGVTQTPRYLIKTRGQQVTLSCSPISGHRSVSWYQQTPGQGLQFLFEYFSETQRNKGNFPGRFSGRQFSNSRSEMNVSTLELGDSALYLCASSLTGLSQPQHFGDGTRLSIL.

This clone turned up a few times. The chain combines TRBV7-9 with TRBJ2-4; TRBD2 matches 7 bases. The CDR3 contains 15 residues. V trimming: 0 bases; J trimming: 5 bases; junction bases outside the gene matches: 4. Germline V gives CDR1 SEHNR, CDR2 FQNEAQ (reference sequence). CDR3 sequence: CASSLAGGQENIQYF. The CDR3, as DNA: TGTGCCAGCAGCTTAGCGGGAGGGCAGGAAAACATTCAGTACTTC.

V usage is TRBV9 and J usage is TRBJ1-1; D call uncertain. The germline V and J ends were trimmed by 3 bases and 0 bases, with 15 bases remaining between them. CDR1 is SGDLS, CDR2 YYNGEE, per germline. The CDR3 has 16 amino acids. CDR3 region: CASSESGNPLNTEAFF. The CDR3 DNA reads TGTGCCAGCAGCGAATCCGGGAACCCACTGAACACTGAAGCTTTCTTT.

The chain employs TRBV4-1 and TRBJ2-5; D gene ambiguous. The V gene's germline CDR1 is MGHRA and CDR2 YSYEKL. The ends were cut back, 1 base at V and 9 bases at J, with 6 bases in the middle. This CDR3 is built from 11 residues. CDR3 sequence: CASSQGVSQYF. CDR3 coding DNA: TGCGCCAGCAGCCAAGGGGTGTCCCAGTACTTC.

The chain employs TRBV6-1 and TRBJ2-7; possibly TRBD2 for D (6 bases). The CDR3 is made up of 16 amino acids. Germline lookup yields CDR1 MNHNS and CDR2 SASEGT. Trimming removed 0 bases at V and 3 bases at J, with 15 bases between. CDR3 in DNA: TGTGCCAGCAGTGAAGCCGCGACTAGGGCTGGCTACGAGCAGTACTTC. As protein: CASSEAATRAGYEQYF.

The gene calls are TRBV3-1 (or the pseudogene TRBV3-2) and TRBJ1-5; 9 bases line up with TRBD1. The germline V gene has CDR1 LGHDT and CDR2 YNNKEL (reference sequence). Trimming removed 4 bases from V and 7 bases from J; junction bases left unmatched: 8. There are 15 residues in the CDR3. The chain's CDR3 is CASSPGTGSGQPQHF. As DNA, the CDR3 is TGTGCCAGCAGCCCTGGGACAGGGTCTGGACAGCCCCAGCATTTT.

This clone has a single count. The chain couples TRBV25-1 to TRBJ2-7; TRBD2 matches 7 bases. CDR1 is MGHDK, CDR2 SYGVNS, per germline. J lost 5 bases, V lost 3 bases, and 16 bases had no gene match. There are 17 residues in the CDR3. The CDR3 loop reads CASSDYLEGRAGDEQYF. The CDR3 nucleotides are TGTGCCAGCAGTGATTATCTGGAGGGGAGGGCCGGGGACGAGCAGTACTTC.